These 2 T cell receptor beta chains share one sample of origin, sequenced in a study of cytomegalovirus exposure and HLA in healthy donors. With 60 Vbeta and 13 Jbeta primers, the PCR was carried out. Some clones are missing from TCRdb's copy, which holds only in-frame ones; the method was immunoSEQ multiplex PCR. This sample yields around 130,000 clones, of which over 75% are seen a single time; more than 2% belongs to the top ten. The material sequenced was PBMCs. These receptors originate from a man younger than 40 in good health and CMV-seronegative.

The J gene is TRBJ2-2, the V gene TRBV7-8, with 11 bases that match TRBD2. The CDR3 is 16 residues long. The trim removed 3 bases at V and 6 bases at J, leaving 6 bases unmatched. Germline V CDR1 and CDR2: SGHVS, FQNEAQ. As DNA, the CDR3 is TGTGCCAGCAGCTTTAATAGCGGGGGGGTATCCGGGGAGCTGTTTTTT. Encoded protein: CASSFNSGGVSGELFF.

The rearrangement uses TRBV7-2 and TRBJ2-1; 8 positions agree with TRBD1. The CDR3 extends over 13 amino acids. The junction had 9 bases not matched to a gene; V was cut back by 8 bases and J by 9 bases. The germline gives CDR1 SGHTA, CDR2 FQGNSA. CDR3 in DNA: TGTGCCAGCTACAACGACAGGGGAGGTGAGCAGTTCTTC. Its protein is CASYNDRGGEQFF.